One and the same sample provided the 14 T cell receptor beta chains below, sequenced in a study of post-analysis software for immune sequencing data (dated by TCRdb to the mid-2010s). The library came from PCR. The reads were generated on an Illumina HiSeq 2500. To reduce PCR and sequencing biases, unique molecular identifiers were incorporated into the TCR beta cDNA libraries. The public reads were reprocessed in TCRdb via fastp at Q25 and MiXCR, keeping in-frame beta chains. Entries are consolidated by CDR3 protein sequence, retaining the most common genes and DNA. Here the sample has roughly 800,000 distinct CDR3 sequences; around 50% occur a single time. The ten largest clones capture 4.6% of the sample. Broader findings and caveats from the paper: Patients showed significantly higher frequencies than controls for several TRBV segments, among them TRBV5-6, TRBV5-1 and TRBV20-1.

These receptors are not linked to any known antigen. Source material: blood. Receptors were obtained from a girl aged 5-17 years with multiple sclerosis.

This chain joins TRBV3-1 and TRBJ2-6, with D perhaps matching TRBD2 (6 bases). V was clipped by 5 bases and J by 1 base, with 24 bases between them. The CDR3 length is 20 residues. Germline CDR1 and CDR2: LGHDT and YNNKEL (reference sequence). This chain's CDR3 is CASSWTEGNRPQSGANVLTF. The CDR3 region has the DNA TGTGCCAGCAGCTGGACGGAGGGGAACAGGCCCCAATCTGGGGCCAACGTCCTGACTTTC.

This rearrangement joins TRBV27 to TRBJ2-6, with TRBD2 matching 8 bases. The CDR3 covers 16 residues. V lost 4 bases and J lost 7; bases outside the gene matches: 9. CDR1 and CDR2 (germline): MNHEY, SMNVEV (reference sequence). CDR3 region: CASSSISSGLANVLTF. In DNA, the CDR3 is TGTGCCAGCAGTTCCATTTCTAGCGGGCTCGCCAACGTCCTGACTTTC.

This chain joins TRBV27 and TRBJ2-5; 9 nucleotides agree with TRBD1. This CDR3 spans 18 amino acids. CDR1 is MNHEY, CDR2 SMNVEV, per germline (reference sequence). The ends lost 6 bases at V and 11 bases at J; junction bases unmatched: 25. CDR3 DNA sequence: TGTGCCAGCAGCCCCCTACAGGGGGCGCGGGTCCTCGGTGGCGAACAGTACTTC. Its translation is CASSPLQGARVLGGEQYF.

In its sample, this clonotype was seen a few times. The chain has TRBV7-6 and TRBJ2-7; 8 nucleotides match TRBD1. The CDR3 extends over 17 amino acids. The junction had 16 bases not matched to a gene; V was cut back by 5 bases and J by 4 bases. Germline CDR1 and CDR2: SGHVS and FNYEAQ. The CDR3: CASSPYPGGTLNYEQYF. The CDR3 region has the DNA TGTGCCAGCAGCCCCTACCCAGGGGGCACCCTAAATTACGAGCAGTACTTC.

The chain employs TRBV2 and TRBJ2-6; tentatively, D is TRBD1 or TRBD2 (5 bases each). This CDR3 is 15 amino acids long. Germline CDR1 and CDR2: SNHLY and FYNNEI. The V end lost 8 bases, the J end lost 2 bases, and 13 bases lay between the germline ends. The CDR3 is CASEGPITGANVLTF. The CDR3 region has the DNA TGTGCCAGCGAGGGACCGATAACTGGGGCCAACGTCCTGACTTTC.

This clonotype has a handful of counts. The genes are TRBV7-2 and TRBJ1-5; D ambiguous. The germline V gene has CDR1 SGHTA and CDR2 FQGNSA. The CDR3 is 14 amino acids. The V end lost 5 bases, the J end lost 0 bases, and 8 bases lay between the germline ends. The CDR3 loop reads CASSRDYSNQPQHF. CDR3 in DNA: TGTGCCAGCAGCCGAGACTATAGCAATCAGCCCCAGCATTTT.

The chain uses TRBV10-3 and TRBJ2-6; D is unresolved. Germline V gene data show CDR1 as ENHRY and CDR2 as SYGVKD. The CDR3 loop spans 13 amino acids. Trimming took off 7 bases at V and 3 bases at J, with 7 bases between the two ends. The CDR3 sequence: CAIMGNGANVLTF. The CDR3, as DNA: TGTGCCATCATGGGAAATGGGGCCAACGTCCTGACTTTC.

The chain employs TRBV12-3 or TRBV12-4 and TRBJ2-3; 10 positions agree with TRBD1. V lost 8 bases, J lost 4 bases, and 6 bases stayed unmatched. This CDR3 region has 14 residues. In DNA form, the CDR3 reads TGTGCCAGCGGACCGGGACAGGGGCCAGATACGCAGTATTTT. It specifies CASGPGQGPDTQYF.

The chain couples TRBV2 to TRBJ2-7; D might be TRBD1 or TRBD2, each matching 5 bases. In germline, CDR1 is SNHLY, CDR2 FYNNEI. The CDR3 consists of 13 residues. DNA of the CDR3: TGTGCAGTGGGGGAGAAAAGCTCCTACGAGCAGTACTTC. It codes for CAVGEKSSYEQYF.

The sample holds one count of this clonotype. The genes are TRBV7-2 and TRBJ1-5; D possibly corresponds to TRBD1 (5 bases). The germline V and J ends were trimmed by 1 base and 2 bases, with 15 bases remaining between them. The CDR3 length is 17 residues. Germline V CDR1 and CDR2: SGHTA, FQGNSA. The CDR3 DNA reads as TGTGCCAGCAGCTTAGAATCTGCAGGGCTGGGCAATCAGCCCCAGCATTTT. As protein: CASSLESAGLGNQPQHF.

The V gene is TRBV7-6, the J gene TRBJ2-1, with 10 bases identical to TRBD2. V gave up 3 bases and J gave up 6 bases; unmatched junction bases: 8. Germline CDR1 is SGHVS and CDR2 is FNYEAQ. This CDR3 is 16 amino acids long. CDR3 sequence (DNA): TGTGCCAGCAGCTTCTCAGCGGGAGGGCTGTTCAATGAGCAGTTCTTC. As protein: CASSFSAGGLFNEQFF.

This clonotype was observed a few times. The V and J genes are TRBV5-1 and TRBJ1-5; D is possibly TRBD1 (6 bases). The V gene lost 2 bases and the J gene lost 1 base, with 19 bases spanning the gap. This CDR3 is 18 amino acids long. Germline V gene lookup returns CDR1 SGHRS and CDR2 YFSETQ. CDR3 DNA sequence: TGCGCCAGCAGCTTTTGGGGGCGGGACGGATCCAGCAATCAGCCCCAGCATTTT. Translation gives CASSFWGRDGSSNQPQHF.

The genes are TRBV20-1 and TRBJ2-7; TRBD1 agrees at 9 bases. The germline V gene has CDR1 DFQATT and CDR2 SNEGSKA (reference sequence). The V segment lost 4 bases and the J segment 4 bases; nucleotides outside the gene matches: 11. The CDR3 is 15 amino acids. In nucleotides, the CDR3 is TGCAGTGCTATACATAGGACAGGGGATCCGTACGAGCAGTACTTC. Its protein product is CSAIHRTGDPYEQYF.

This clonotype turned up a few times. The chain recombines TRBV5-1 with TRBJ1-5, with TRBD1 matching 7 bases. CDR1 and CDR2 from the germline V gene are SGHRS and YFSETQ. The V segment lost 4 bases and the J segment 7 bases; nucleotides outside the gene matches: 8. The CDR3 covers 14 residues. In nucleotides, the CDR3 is TGCGCCAGCAGCGCCGACTTACAGGGGCAGCCCCAGCATTTT. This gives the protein CASSADLQGQPQHF.